The clone carrying this TCR beta chain was counted ten times or more. Its matching antigen is unknown. TCRdb re-called the 5' RACE reads through MiXCR, storing one row per CDR3 protein. The data show around 100,000 distinct CDR3 sequences, around 8.3% seen once. With 2 bases removed from V and 5 bases from J, the gap between germline ends came to 10 bases. The CDR3 length is 14 residues. Looked up from germline, CDR1 is LGHDT and CDR2 is YNNKEL (reference sequence). The source of the sample is a study of CD8 T cells in ankylosing spondylitis. General observations from the study: Eight highly homologous variants formed a TCR beta motif that appeared characteristic of ankylosing spondylitis blood. The authors found the disease-linked clones to be CD8+ and relatively rare in peripheral blood. Earlier studies detected some motif variants in reactive arthritis synovial fluid and blood.

The V call is TRBV3-1, the J call TRBJ2-1; possibly TRBD1 for D (5 bases). The sample was blood, either unsorted or a sorted T cell fraction (not recorded which). This receptor was taken from a male donor with ankylosing spondylitis. The CDR3 DNA is TGTGCCAGCAGCCAACTGGGGCCACACAATGAGCAGTTCTTC. Protein product: CASSQLGPHNEQFF.